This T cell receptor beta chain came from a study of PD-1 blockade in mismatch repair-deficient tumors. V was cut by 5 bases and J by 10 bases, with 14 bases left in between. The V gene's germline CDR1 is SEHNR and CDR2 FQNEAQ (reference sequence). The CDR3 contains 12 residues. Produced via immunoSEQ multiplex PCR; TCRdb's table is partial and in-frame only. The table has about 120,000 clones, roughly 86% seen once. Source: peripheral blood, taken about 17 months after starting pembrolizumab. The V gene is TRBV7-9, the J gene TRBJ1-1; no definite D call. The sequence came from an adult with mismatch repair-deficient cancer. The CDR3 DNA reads TGTGCCAGCAGCGAGGCAATTAAAGGAGCTTTCTTT. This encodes CASSEAIKGAFF.